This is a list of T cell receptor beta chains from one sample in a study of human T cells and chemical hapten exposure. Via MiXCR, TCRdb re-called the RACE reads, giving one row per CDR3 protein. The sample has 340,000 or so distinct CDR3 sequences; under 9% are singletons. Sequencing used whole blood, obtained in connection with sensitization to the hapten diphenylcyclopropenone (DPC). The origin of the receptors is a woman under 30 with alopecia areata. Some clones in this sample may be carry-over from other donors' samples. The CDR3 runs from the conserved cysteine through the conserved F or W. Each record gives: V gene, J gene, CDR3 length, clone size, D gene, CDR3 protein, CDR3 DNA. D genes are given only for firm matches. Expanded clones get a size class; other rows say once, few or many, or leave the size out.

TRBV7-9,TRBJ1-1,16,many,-,CALTGRRDLINTEAFF,TGTGCCCTCACAGGGAGAAGAGACCTTATAAACACTGAAGCTTTCTTT
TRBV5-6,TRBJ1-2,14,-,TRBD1,CASSLEGTGAGYTF,TGTGCCAGCAGCTTGGAAGGGACAGGGGCTGGCTACACCTTC
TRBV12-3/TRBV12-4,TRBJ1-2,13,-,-,CASSHDQGDGYTF,TGTGCCAGCAGCCATGACCAGGGAGATGGCTACACCTTC
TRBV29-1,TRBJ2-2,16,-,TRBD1,CSVEDLGQGGTGELFF,TGCAGCGTTGAAGATCTGGGACAGGGGGGCACCGGGGAGCTGTTTTTT
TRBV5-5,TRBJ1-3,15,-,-,CASSLDTDSGNTIYF,TGTGCCAGCAGCTTGGACACCGACTCTGGAAACACCATATATTTT
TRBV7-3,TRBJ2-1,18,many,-,CASSLIGLAGSSYNEQFF,TGTGCCAGCAGCTTAATAGGTTTGGCGGGGAGCTCCTACAATGAGCAGTTCTTC
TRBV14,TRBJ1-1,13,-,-,CASSQERYTEAFF,TGTGCCAGCAGCCAAGAAAGGTACACTGAAGCTTTCTTT
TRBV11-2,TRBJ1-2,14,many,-,CASSLGGINYGYTF,TGTGCCAGCAGCTTAGGCGGAATTAACTATGGCTACACCTTC
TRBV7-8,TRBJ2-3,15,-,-,CASSPFTGNTDTQYF,TGTGCCAGCAGCCCATTTACGGGGAACACAGATACGCAGTATTTT
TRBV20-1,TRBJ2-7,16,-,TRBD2,CSASESTSGVPYEQYF,TGCAGTGCTAGCGAATCGACTAGCGGGGTCCCCTACGAGCAGTACTTC
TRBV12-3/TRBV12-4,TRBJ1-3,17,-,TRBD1,CASIFGQGTSSGNTIYF,TGTGCCAGCATCTTTGGACAGGGGACCAGCTCTGGAAACACCATATATTTT
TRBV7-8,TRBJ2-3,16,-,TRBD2,CASSLLTSGGSDTQYF,TGTGCCAGCAGCTTATTAACTAGCGGGGGATCAGATACGCAGTATTTT
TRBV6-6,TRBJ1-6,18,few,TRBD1,CASSYYPPDRGPNSPLHF,TGTGCCAGCAGTTACTACCCCCCGGACAGGGGGCCTAATTCACCCCTCCACTTT
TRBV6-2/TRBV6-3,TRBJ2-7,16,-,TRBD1,CASRPGQGIGRVEQYF,TGTGCCAGCAGGCCGGGACAGGGGATTGGAAGAGTCGAGCAGTACTTC
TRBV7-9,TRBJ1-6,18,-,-,CASSQDGTSSSYNSPLHF,TGTGCCAGCAGCCAGGACGGTACCTCTAGCTCCTATAATTCACCCCTCCACTTT
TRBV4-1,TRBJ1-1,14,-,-,CASSQIEGNTEAFF,TGCGCCAGCAGCCAAATTGAGGGGAACACTGAAGCTTTCTTT